A selection of T cell receptor beta chains follows, all from one sample in a study of blood T cell repertoires in COVID-19. Method: immunoSEQ multiplex PCR; TCRdb's copy keeps in-frame clones and lacks some. The data show fewer than 400,000 clones, around nine tenths seen once. Sequenced sample: PBMCs or T cells enriched from blood (not recorded which). These receptors were collected from a woman aged 25-40 years who had recovered from COVID-19. Both conserved end residues are part of each CDR3. The D gene is left open where the match is weak. Rows may omit the clone size; those that give it use once, few, many or a size class.

TRBJ2-7	NA	TRBV24-1	TRBD1	CATSAGQENYEQYF	TGTGCCACCAGTGCGGGACAGGAGAACTACGAGCAGTACTTC
TRBJ2-7	NA	TRBV19	NA	CASSRASAAYEQYF	TGTGCCAGTAGTAGGGCGTCAGCGGCTTACGAGCAGTACTTC
TRBJ1-4	NA	TRBV19	TRBD1	CASREDRGFSGSNEKLFF	TGTGCCAGTAGAGAGGACAGGGGGTTCAGTGGTTCTAATGAAAAACTGTTTTTT
TRBJ1-2	NA	TRBV28	TRBD1	CASSFWTGGDYGYTF	TGTGCCAGCAGTTTTTGGACAGGGGGGGATTATGGCTACACCTTC
TRBJ2-5	NA	TRBV13	NA	CASSPRGGIRGETQYF	TGTGCCAGCAGCCCGAGAGGTGGGATCAGGGGAGAGACCCAGTACTTC
TRBJ2-7	NA	TRBV7-2	NA	CASSLGRGGEQYF	TGTGCCAGCAGCTTAGGGAGGGGTGGCGAGCAGTACTTC
TRBJ2-1	NA	TRBV9	NA	CASSVSGVGGYNEQFF	TGTGCCAGCAGCGTATCAGGGGTGGGTGGCTACAATGAGCAGTTCTTC
TRBJ1-5	NA	TRBV19	TRBD1	CASIRDRVLGQPQHF	TGTGCCAGTATCAGGGACAGGGTTCTTGGTCAGCCCCAGCATTTT
TRBJ2-7	NA	TRBV2	TRBD2	CASTGGSAYEQYF	TGTGCCAGTACCGGGGGGTCCGCCTACGAGCAGTACTTC
TRBJ1-2	NA	TRBV4-1	TRBD1	CASSHDRETNYGYTF	TGCGCCAGCAGCCACGACAGGGAAACTAACTATGGCTACACCTTC
TRBJ1-2	NA	TRBV3-1/TRBV3-2	NA	CASSLGQPYGYTF	TGTGCCAGCAGTCTAGGACAGCCCTATGGCTACACCTTC
TRBJ1-2	NA	TRBV24-1	NA	CATSDFRQDYGYTF	TGTGCCACCAGTGATTTCCGACAAGATTATGGCTACACCTTC
TRBJ1-6	few	TRBV13	NA	CASSREGDPPLHF	TGTGCCAGCAGCCGGGAGGGGGATCCACCCCTCCACTTT
TRBJ2-7	NA	TRBV11-2	TRBD2	CASSLERERDYEQYF	TGTGCCAGCAGCTTGGAGCGGGAGAGGGACTACGAGCAGTACTTC
TRBJ2-5	NA	TRBV5-1	NA	CASSSAGETQYF	TGCGCCAGCAGCTCCGCGGGGGAGACCCAGTACTTC
TRBJ2-7	NA	TRBV5-4	NA	CASSLVETGYEQYF	TGTGCCAGCAGCTTGGTTGAGACAGGCTACGAGCAGTACTTC
TRBJ1-1	once	TRBV6-5	NA	CASSFGSRGEAFF	TGTGCCAGCAGTTTTGGGTCTCGAGGGGAAGCTTTCTTT
TRBJ1-5	NA	TRBV12-5	NA	CASGLVPNRGPQHF	TGTGCTAGTGGTTTGGTACCCAATAGGGGCCCCCAGCATTTT
TRBJ1-6	NA	TRBV2	NA	CASTGDYNSPLHF	TGTGCCAGCACGGGGGACTATAATTCACCCCTCCACTTT
TRBJ2-5	NA	TRBV19	TRBD1	CASSIFGTAFQETQYF	TGTGCCAGTAGTATTTTTGGGACAGCCTTCCAAGAGACCCAGTACTTC
TRBJ2-7	once	TRBV11-3	NA	CASSAGILYEQYF	TGTGCCAGCAGCGCAGGGATCCTTTACGAGCAGTACTTC
TRBJ2-7	NA	TRBV5-1	TRBD2	CASSLSSGGSYEQYF	TGCGCCAGCAGCTTGTCTAGCGGGGGATCCTACGAGCAGTACTTC
TRBJ1-1	NA	TRBV9	TRBD1	CASSVTGENTEAFF	TGTGCCAGCAGCGTTACAGGGGAGAACACTGAAGCTTTCTTT
TRBJ2-2	NA	TRBV6-1	TRBD1	CASSDLRDRGNTGELFF	TGTGCCAGCAGTGACCTGCGGGACAGGGGCAACACCGGGGAGCTGTTTTTT
TRBJ1-6	NA	TRBV4-1	TRBD1	CASSQDRGRSPLHF	TGCGCCAGCAGCCAAGACAGGGGGAGGTCACCCCTCCACTTT
TRBJ2-1	NA	TRBV29-1	NA	CSVEGSGVSINEQFF	TGCAGCGTTGAAGGGTCGGGAGTAAGTATCAATGAGCAGTTCTTC
TRBJ2-3	NA	TRBV3-1/TRBV3-2	TRBD2	CASSQTLTSGRAADTQYF	TGTGCCAGCAGCCAAACACTAACTAGCGGGAGGGCCGCAGATACGCAGTATTTT